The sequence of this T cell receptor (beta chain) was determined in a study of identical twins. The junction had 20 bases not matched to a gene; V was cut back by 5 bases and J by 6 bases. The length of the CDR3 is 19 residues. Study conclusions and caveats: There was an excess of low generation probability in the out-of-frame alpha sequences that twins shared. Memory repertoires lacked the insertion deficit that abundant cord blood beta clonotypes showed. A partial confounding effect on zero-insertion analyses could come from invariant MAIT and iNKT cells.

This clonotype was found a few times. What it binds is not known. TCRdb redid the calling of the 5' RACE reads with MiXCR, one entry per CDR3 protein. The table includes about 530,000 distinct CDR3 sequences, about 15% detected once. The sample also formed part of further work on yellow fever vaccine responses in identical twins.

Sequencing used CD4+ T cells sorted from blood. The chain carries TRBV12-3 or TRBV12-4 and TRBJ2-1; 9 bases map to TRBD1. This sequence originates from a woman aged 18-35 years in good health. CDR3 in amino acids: CASSDRGFVSGAKFNEQFF. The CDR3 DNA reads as TGTGCCAGCAGTGACAGGGGGTTTGTGAGCGGGGCGAAGTTCAATGAGCAGTTCTTC.